A single sample is the source of the 25 T cell receptor beta chains below, sequenced in a study of T-cell reconstitution after alpha-beta-depleted transplantation in children. A library of TCRbeta sequences, prepared with unique molecular identifiers, was generated. TCRdb re-derived calls from the PCR reads in MiXCR, one entry per CDR3 protein. Of about a million distinct CDR3 sequences detected, about 31% appear once; the ten largest clones hold 28%. Sample: PBMCs, mostly from graft donor cells, taken 360 days after TCRalphabeta/CD19-depleted stem cell transplant. Receptor source: a boy under two years old who had a stem cell transplant for SCID, so the T cells may come from the graft donor.

The chain recombines TRBV10-3 with TRBJ2-2; TRBD1 matches at 8 bases. The CDR3 loop spans 16 amino acids. CDR1 and CDR2 (germline): ENHRY, SYGVKD. V dropped 7 bases and J dropped 0; count of bases not matched to a gene: 7. As DNA, the CDR3 is TGTGCCATCACCCCCGGACAGGGCCCGAACACCGGGGAGCTGTTTTTT. Encoded protein: CAITPGQGPNTGELFF.

This clonotype was found a few times. This rearrangement joins TRBV28 to TRBJ1-5; tentative D call: TRBD1 (5 bases). The V gene's germline CDR1 is MDHEN and CDR2 SYDVKM. This CDR3 is built from 15 residues. V gave up 6 bases and J gave up 5 bases, with 17 bases separating them. Written as DNA, the CDR3 is TGTGCCAGCAGGCAAACACAGGTGCGCTATCAGCCCCAGCATTTT. This encodes CASRQTQVRYQPQHF.

V gene TRBV7-2 combines with J gene TRBJ1-1; possibly TRBD1 for D (5 bases). CDR3 length: 15 amino acids. From germline, CDR1 is SGHTA and CDR2 FQGNSA. V was cut by 1 base and J by 5 bases, with 14 bases left in between. In nucleotides, the CDR3 is TGTGCCAGCAGCTTAGACGTGGCAGGGAGGACTGAAGCTTTCTTT. Translated, it gives CASSLDVAGRTEAFF.

This clonotype came up a few times. CDR3 DNA: TGTGCCAGCAGTTTATGGGGGGCGAGGCAGCCCCAGCATTTT. This sequence encodes CASSLWGARQPQHF. The chain uses TRBV12-3 or TRBV12-4 and TRBJ1-5; maybe TRBD1 (6 bases). The CDR3 spans 14 residues. V lost 2 bases and J 7 bases, leaving 12 bases between the germline ends.

This clonotype was picked up a small number of times. The chain carries TRBV7-9 and TRBJ1-1, with D uncertain. The CDR3 runs to 14 residues. V lost 3 bases and J lost 4, with 12 bases in between. In germline, CDR1 is SEHNR, CDR2 FQNEAQ (reference sequence). The CDR3 region is CASSFAGFGTEAFF. The CDR3 nucleotides read TGTGCCAGCAGCTTTGCAGGCTTCGGCACTGAAGCTTTCTTT.

V gene TRBV12-3 or TRBV12-4 combines with J gene TRBJ1-6; tentative D call: TRBD1 (5 bases). The CDR3 spans 14 residues. V was trimmed by 4 bases and J by 7 bases, leaving 11 bases between them. DNA for the CDR3: TGTGCCAGCAGTTCTCAGGGTGGGAATTCACCCCTCCACTTT. Translated: CASSSQGGNSPLHF.

This sequence joins TRBV29-1 and TRBJ2-5, with D unresolved. The germline CDR1 and CDR2 sequences are SQVTM and ANQGSEA. Trimming cost V 0 bases and J 1 base, with 9 bases left between them. The CDR3 is 14 residues long. The CDR3 here is CSVEERPSQETQYF. In DNA, the CDR3 is TGCAGCGTTGAAGAGAGGCCAAGCCAAGAGACCCAGTACTTC. The whole variable domain, filled in from reference TRBV29-1 and TRBJ2-5, reads SAVISQKPSRDICQRGTSLTIQCQVDSQVTMMFWYRQQPGQSLTLIATANQGSEATYESGFVIDKFPISRPNLTFSTLTVSNMSPEDSSIYLCSVEERPSQETQYFGPGTRLLVL.

V usage is TRBV15 and J usage is TRBJ1-4; the D is unclear. CDR1 is LNHNV, CDR2 YYDKDF, per germline (reference sequence). CDR3 size: 13 residues. The germline V and J ends were trimmed by 5 bases and 8 bases, with 12 bases remaining between them. The CDR3 protein is CATSGESGEKLFF. CDR3 bases: TGTGCCACCAGCGGGGAGTCTGGAGAAAAACTGTTTTTT.

The sample holds a few counts of this clonotype. The J gene is TRBJ2-1, the V gene TRBV5-1, with D tentatively TRBD1 or TRBD2 (6 bases each). This CDR3 contains 14 residues. V shed 1 base and J shed 6 bases, with 11 bases lying between them. The V gene's germline CDR1 is SGHRS and CDR2 YFSETQ. The CDR3 region is CASSLRGPLNEQFF. CDR3 sequence (DNA): TGCGCCAGCAGCTTGCGGGGGCCCCTCAATGAGCAGTTCTTC.

The CDR3 DNA reads TGTGCCAGCAGTCCCCGGCCCGTCGGAACCGGGGAGCTGTTTTTT. Protein sequence: CASSPRPVGTGELFF. The chain is built from TRBV6-1 and TRBJ2-2; D is unclear. CDR1 is MNHNS, CDR2 SASEGT, per germline. This CDR3 is built from 15 residues. V was trimmed by 5 bases and J by 5 bases, leaving 15 bases between them.

This clonotype was seen a handful of times. CDR3 nucleotides: TGCAGTGCTAGTAAACTGTACAATGAGCAGTTCTTC. It yields the protein CSASKLYNEQFF. The gene calls are TRBV20-1 and TRBJ2-1; D gene ambiguous. This CDR3 region has 12 residues. Between the trimmed V and J ends, which lost 3 bases and 4 bases, there was a span of 7 bases. The germline V gene encodes CDR1 DFQATT and CDR2 SNEGSKA (reference sequence).

The genes are TRBV7-9 and TRBJ2-1, with D possibly TRBD1 on 6 matching bases. The CDR3 totals 15 residues. The germline V gene has CDR1 SEHNR and CDR2 FQNEAQ (reference sequence). The ends were cut back, 1 base at V and 4 bases at J, with 11 bases in the middle. CDR3 in DNA: TGTGCCAGCAGCTTAGTAGGACAGTTATACAATGAGCAGTTCTTC. It specifies CASSLVGQLYNEQFF.

The DNA of the CDR3 is TGTGCCAGCAGCCGGGACGCGGACACTGAAGCTTTCTTT. The encoded protein is CASSRDADTEAFF. The chain combines TRBV3-1 with TRBJ1-1, with TRBD1 as a possible D gene (5 bases). Germline-derived CDR1 and CDR2 are LGHDT and YNNKEL (reference sequence). The CDR3 loop spans 13 amino acids. The V gene lost 4 bases and the J gene lost 3 bases, with 9 bases spanning the gap.

This clonotype was detected only a few times. The genes are TRBV12-3 or TRBV12-4 and TRBJ2-2; 7 bases align to TRBD1. The CDR3 sequence is 17 residues long. V dropped 6 bases and J dropped 0; count of bases not matched to a gene: 10. The CDR3 loop is CASRNTGARANTGELFF. The CDR3 DNA reads TGTGCCAGCAGAAATACAGGGGCCCGCGCGAACACCGGGGAGCTGTTTTTT.

This clonotype was found a few times. Written as DNA, the CDR3 is TGTGCCAGCAGGGTGGAGGAATATCAGCCCCAGCATTTT. Protein product: CASRVEEYQPQHF. This chain uses TRBV12-3 or TRBV12-4 with TRBJ1-5; D is ambiguous. Trimming cost V 6 bases and J 5 bases, with 11 bases left between them. The CDR3 spans 13 residues.

This clonotype was picked up a small number of times. V gene TRBV7-8 combines with J gene TRBJ1-2, with 8 nucleotides matching TRBD1. CDR3 length: 14 amino acids. V was clipped by 3 bases and J by 4 bases; unmatched bases: 4. The germline CDR1 and CDR2 sequences are SGHVS and FQNEAQ. In DNA, the CDR3 is TGTGCCAGCAGCTTCAGGGACAGGTTCTATGGCTACACCTTC. This gives the protein CASSFRDRFYGYTF.

In its sample, this clonotype was seen a few times. V is TRBV28 and J is TRBJ1-1, with D perhaps matching TRBD1 (5 bases). From germline, CDR1 is MDHEN and CDR2 SYDVKM. Trimming shortened V by 3 bases and J by 0 bases, and 11 bases separated the two germline ends. The CDR3 extends over 15 amino acids. As DNA, the CDR3 is TGTGCCAGCAGTTTTTCGGGGACGGTGAACACTGAAGCTTTCTTT. Translation gives CASSFSGTVNTEAFF.

This clonotype came up a few times. The CDR3 here is CASSFRRGTSGDNEQFF. The CDR3 DNA sequence: TGTGCCAGCAGTTTTCGTCGTGGGACTAGCGGCGACAATGAGCAGTTCTTC. The chain links TRBV12-3 or TRBV12-4 to TRBJ2-1, with TRBD2 matching 11 bases. CDR3 length: 17 residues. With V trimmed by 3 bases and J by 5 bases, 9 bases remained unmatched.

The chain recombines TRBV20-1 with TRBJ2-4, with D possibly being TRBD1 or TRBD2 (7 bases each). Per germline, CDR1 DFQATT and CDR2 SNEGSKA (reference sequence). The CDR3 is 13 amino acids. Between the trimmed V and J ends, which lost 6 bases and 3 bases, there was a span of 12 bases. The CDR3 DNA is TGCAGTGCCAGGGGGGGGAGCAAAAACATTCAGTACTTC. This translates into CSARGGSKNIQYF.

V and J are TRBV5-1 and TRBJ1-1; possible D gene TRBD1, 5 bases. The CDR3 sequence is 13 residues long. Looked up from germline, CDR1 is SGHRS and CDR2 is YFSETQ. V dropped 4 bases and J dropped 11 bases, with 18 bases sitting between them. The CDR3 nucleotides are TGCGCCAGCAGCCCTGGGACGGCCGGGAGGGCTTTCTTT. Translated, it gives CASSPGTAGRAFF.

This clonotype came up a few times. The gene calls are TRBV7-2 and TRBJ2-7; 8 nucleotides match TRBD2. V shed 1 base, J shed 1 base, and the junction held 3 bases outside the gene matches. CDR3 size: 15 residues. Germline values: CDR1 SGHTA, CDR2 FQGNSA. The CDR3 bases are TGTGCCAGCAGCTTAGGCGGGGGGTATTCCTACGAGCAGTACTTC. Translated: CASSLGGGYSYEQYF.

The chain carries TRBV4-2 and TRBJ2-1, with TRBD2 as a possible D gene (5 bases). In germline, CDR1 is LGHNA, CDR2 YNFKEQ. Between the trimmed V and J ends, which lost 0 bases and 7 bases, there was a span of 10 bases. This CDR3 has 14 residues. The CDR3 protein is CASSQDPAGNEQFF. CDR3 DNA: TGTGCCAGCAGCCAAGACCCTGCGGGTAATGAGCAGTTCTTC.

This clonotype was recorded a few times. J is TRBJ2-4 and V is TRBV12-5; weak D call: TRBD2 (5 bases). V dropped 5 bases and J dropped 7 bases, with 18 bases sitting between them. The CDR3 has 15 residues. Germline values: CDR1 LGHNT, CDR2 FRNRAP. In nucleotides, the CDR3 is TGTGCTAGTGGTGCCTCAATTCAGCCGGGGAACATTCAGTACTTC. This sequence encodes CASGASIQPGNIQYF.

The rearrangement joins TRBV5-6 to TRBJ1-1; D is unclear. The CDR3 has 15 residues. In germline, CDR1 is SGHDT, CDR2 YYEEEE. Trimming took 1 base from V and 2 from J, leaving 12 bases between them. CDR3 loop: CASSLWRKGNTEAFF. The CDR3 bases are TGTGCCAGCAGCTTGTGGCGAAAGGGAAACACTGAAGCTTTCTTT.

This chain joins TRBV5-1 and TRBJ2-5; D possibly corresponds to TRBD2 (5 bases). Per germline, CDR1 SGHRS and CDR2 YFSETQ. This CDR3 has 12 residues. V dropped 4 bases and J dropped 4 bases, with 8 bases sitting between them. The CDR3 nucleotides read TGCGCCAGCAGCGCCGGGGTAGAGACCCAGTACTTC. Its translation: CASSAGVETQYF.